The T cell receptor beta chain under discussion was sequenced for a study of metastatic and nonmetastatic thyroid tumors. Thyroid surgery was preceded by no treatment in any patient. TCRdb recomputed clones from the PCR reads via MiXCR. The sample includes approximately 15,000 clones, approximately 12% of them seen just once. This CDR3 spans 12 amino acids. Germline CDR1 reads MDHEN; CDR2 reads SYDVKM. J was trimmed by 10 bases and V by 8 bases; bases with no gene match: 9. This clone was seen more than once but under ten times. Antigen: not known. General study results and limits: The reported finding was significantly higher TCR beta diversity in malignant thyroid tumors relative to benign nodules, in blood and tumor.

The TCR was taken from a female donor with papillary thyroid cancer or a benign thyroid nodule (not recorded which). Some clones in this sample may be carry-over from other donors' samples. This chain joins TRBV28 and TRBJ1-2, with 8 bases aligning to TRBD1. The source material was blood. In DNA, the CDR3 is TGTGCCAGCGATACCAGGGGGCGCGACTACACCTTC. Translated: CASDTRGRDYTF.